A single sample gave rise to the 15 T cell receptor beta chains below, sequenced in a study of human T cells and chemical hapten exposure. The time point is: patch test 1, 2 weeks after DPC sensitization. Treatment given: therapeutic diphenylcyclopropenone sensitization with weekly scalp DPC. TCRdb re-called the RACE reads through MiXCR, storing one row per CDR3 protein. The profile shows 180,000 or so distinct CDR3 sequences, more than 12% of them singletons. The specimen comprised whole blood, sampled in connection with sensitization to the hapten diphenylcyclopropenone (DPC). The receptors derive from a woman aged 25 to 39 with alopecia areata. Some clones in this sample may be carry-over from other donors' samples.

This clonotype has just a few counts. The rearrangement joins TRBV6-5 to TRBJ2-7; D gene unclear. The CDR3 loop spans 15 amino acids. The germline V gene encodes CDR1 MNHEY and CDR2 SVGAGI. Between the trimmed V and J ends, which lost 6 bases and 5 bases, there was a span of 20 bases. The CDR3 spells CASSISPGPGHEQYF. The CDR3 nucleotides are TGTGCCAGCAGCATATCCCCTGGGCCGGGCCACGAGCAGTACTTC.

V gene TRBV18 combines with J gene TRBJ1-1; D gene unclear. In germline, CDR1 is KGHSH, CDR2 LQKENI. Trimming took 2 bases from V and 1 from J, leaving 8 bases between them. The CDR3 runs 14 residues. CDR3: CASSPAGGNTEAFF. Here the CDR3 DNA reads TGTGCCAGCTCACCAGCCGGAGGGAACACTGAAGCTTTCTTT.

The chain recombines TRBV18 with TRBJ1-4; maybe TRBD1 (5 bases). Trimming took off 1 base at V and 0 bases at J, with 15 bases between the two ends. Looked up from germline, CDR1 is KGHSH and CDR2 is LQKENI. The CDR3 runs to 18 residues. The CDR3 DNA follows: TGTGCCAGCTCACCACGAGGGGCCCAGACTTCAACTAATGAAAAACTGTTTTTT. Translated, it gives CASSPRGAQTSTNEKLFF.

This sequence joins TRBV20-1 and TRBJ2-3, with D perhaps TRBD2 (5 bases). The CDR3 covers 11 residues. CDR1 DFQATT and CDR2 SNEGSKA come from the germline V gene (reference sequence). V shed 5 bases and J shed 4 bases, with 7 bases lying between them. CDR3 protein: CSAWRSDTQYF. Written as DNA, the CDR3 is TGCAGTGCTTGGAGGTCAGATACGCAGTATTTT.

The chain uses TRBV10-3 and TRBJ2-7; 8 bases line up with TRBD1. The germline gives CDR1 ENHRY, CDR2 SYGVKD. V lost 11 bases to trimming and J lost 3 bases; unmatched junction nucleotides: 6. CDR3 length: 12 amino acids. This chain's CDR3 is CAGSGQGYEQYF. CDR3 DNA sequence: TGTGCCGGCTCAGGACAGGGCTACGAGCAGTACTTC.

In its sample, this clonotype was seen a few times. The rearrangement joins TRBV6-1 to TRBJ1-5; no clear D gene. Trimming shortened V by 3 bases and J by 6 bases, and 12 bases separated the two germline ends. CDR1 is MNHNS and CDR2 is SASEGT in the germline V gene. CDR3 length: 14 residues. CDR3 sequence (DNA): TGTGCCAGCAGTGATCGGGTTAACGGTCAGCCCCAGCATTTT. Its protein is CASSDRVNGQPQHF.

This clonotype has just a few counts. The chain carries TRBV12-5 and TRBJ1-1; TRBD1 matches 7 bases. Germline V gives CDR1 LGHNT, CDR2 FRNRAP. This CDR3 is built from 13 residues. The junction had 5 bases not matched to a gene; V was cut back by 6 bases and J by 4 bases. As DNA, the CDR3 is TGTGCTAGTGGAAAGACAGGGCCCACTGAAGCTTTCTTT. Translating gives CASGKTGPTEAFF.

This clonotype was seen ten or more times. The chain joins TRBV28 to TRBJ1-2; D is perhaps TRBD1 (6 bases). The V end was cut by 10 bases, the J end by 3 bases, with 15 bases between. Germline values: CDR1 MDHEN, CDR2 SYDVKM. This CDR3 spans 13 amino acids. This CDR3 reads CATDTGFDYGYTF. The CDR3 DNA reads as TGTGCCACCGACACAGGGTTTGACTATGGCTACACCTTC.

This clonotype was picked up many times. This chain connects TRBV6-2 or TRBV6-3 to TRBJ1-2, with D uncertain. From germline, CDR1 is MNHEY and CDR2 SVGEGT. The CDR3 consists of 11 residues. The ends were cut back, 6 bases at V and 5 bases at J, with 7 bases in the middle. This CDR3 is CASRDFYGYTF. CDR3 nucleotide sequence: TGTGCCAGCAGGGACTTTTATGGCTACACCTTC.

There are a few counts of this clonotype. The CDR3 sequence: CSVDRDGNTEAFF. The CDR3 bases are TGCAGCGTTGACCGGGACGGGAACACTGAAGCTTTCTTT. V gene TRBV29-1 combines with J gene TRBJ1-1; the D gene is possibly TRBD1 (5 bases). In germline, CDR1 is SQVTM, CDR2 ANQGSEA. Trimming removed 3 bases at V and 1 base at J, with 9 bases between. CDR3 length equals 13 residues.

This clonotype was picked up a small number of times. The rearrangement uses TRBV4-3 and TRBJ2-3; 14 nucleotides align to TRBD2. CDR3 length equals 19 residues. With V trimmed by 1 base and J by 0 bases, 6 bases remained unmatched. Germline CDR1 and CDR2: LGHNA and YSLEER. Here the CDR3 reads CASSQGIGTSGGSTDTQYF. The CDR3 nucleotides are TGCGCCAGCAGCCAAGGCATAGGGACTAGCGGGGGAAGCACAGATACGCAGTATTTT.

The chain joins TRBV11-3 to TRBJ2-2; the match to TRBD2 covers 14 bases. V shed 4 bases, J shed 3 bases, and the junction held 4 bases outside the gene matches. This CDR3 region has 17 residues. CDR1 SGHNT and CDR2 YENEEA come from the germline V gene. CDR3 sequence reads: CASSSGLAGAHTGELFF. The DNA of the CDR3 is TGTGCCAGCAGCTCGGGACTAGCGGGGGCTCACACCGGGGAGCTGTTTTTT. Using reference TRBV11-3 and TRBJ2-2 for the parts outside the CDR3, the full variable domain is EAGVVQSPRYKIIEKKQPVAFWCNPISGHNTLYWYLQNLGQGPELLIRYENEEAVDDSQLPKDRFSAERLKGVDSTLKIQPAELGDSAVYLCASSSGLAGAHTGELFFGEGSRLTVL.

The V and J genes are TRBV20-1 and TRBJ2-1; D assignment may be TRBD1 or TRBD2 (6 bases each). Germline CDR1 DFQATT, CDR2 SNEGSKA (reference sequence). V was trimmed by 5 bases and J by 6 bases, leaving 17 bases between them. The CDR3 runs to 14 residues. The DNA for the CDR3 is TGCAGTGCTGCGGGGACCCCAGGGGCCAATGAGCAGTTCTTC. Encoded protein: CSAAGTPGANEQFF.

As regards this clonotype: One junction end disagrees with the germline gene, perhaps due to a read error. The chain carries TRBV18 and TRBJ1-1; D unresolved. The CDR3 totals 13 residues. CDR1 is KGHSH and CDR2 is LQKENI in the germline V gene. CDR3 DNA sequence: TGTGTCAGCTCCCTGATTGAGGAGGGTATTGCTTTCTTT. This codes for CVSSLIEEGIAFF.

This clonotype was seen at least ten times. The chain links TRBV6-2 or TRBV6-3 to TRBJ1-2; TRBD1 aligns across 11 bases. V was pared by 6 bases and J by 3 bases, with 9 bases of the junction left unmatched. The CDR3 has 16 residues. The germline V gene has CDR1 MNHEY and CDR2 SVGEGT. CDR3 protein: CASRRTGGFAYYGYTF. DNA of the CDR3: TGTGCCAGCAGACGGACAGGGGGCTTCGCTTACTATGGCTACACCTTC.